The rows below give T cell receptor beta chains drawn from one sample of a study of molecular identifiers for immune sequencing clone quantification. Using its own MiXCR run on the PCR reads, TCRdb lists one record per CDR3 protein. Here the sample spans about 640,000 distinct CDR3 sequences, approximately 20% being singletons. Sequencing was done on a sample of naive CD8+ T cells from blood, with Jurkat cell RNA spiked in. These receptors were obtained from a human donor in good health. Some libraries in this study had Jurkat cell RNA spiked in. Each CDR3 is given with its conserved first and last residue. The order of the fields is CDR3 protein, CDR3 DNA, clone size, V gene, D gene, J gene. The D gene is left open where the match is weak. A row's size may be missing; if present it is once, few, many or a size class.

CDR3: CASRRTRSSHNEQFF
DNA: TGTGCCAGCAGACGGACTAGGAGCTCCCACAATGAGCAGTTCTTC
size: .
V: TRBV12-3/TRBV12-4
D: TRBD2
J: TRBJ2-1

CDR3: CASSQGQQSSYEQYF
DNA: TGCGCCAGCAGCCAAGGGCAGCAGAGCTCCTACGAGCAGTACTTC
size: many
V: TRBV4-1
D: .
J: TRBJ2-7

CDR3: CASSQDNAGPYEQYF
DNA: TGCGCCAGCAGCCAAGATAATGCCGGCCCCTACGAGCAGTACTTC
size: many
V: TRBV4-3
D: .
J: TRBJ2-7

CDR3: CASLGTDSYEQYF
DNA: TGTGCCAGCCTCGGGACCGACTCCTACGAGCAGTACTTC
size: many
V: TRBV5-6
D: .
J: TRBJ2-7

CDR3: CASSVNSNEQFF
DNA: TGTGCCAGCAGCGTAAACTCGAATGAGCAGTTCTTC
size: few
V: TRBV9
D: .
J: TRBJ2-1

CDR3: CASSYVGDYQETQYF
DNA: TGTGCCAGCAGTTATGTAGGAGACTACCAAGAGACCCAGTACTTC
size: .
V: TRBV6-2/TRBV6-3
D: .
J: TRBJ2-5

CDR3: CASSIGAKSGNEQYF
DNA: TGTGCCAGCAGCATAGGGGCGAAATCGGGGAACGAGCAGTACTTC
size: many
V: TRBV11-2
D: .
J: TRBJ2-7

CDR3: CASRPLGQPADEQFF
DNA: TGTGCCAGCAGACCCTTGGGACAGCCAGCCGATGAGCAGTTCTTC
size: few
V: TRBV2
D: TRBD1
J: TRBJ2-1

CDR3: CASSILGGLTNQPQHF
DNA: TGTGCCAGTAGTATACTGGGGGGCCTTACCAATCAGCCCCAGCATTTT
size: many
V: TRBV19
D: .
J: TRBJ1-5

CDR3: CASSLAMDTGTQYF
DNA: TGTGCCAGCAGCTTGGCTATGGACACAGGTACGCAGTATTTT
size: .
V: TRBV5-4
D: .
J: TRBJ2-3

CDR3: CASSLGPYSNGEQFF
DNA: TGTGCCAGCAGCTTAGGGCCTTATAGCAACGGGGAGCAGTTCTTC
size: .
V: TRBV7-9
D: .
J: TRBJ2-1

CDR3: CASSSGDGGENTEASF
DNA: TGTGCCAGCAGTTCCGGGGACGGGGGGGAGAACACTGAAGCTTCCTTT
size: .
V: TRBV6-5
D: .
J: TRBJ1-1

CDR3: CASSSGTPGANVLTF
DNA: TGTGCCAGCAGCTCCGGGACACCTGGGGCCAACGTCCTGACTTTC
size: few
V: TRBV7-3
D: .
J: TRBJ2-6

CDR3: CASRRDGNNSPLHF
DNA: TGTGCCAGCAGACGGGACGGGAATAATTCACCCCTCCACTTT
size: few
V: TRBV6-5
D: .
J: TRBJ1-6

CDR3: CASGPSGANVLTF
DNA: TGTGCCAGCGGGCCCTCTGGGGCCAACGTCCTGACTTTC
size: many
V: TRBV7-6
D: .
J: TRBJ2-6

CDR3: CASSIGQGAHQPQHF
DNA: TGTGCCAGTAGTATTGGACAGGGGGCGCATCAGCCCCAGCATTTT
size: few
V: TRBV19
D: TRBD1
J: TRBJ1-5

CDR3: CASSQALAGDGEQFF
DNA: TGTGCCAGCAGCCAAGCACTAGCGGGAGACGGTGAGCAGTTCTTC
size: many
V: TRBV3-1
D: TRBD2
J: TRBJ2-1

CDR3: CASSFAGQPQHF
DNA: TGTGCCAGCAGTTTTGCCGGCCAGCCCCAGCATTTT
size: many
V: TRBV27
D: .
J: TRBJ1-5

CDR3: CASSSSPNTEAFF
DNA: TGTGCCAGCAGCTCCTCCCCTAACACTGAAGCTTTCTTT
size: many
V: TRBV7-9
D: .
J: TRBJ1-1

CDR3: CASSRGVTGYGEKLFF
DNA: TGCGCCAGCAGCCGCGGCGTGACAGGATATGGTGAAAAACTGTTTTTT
size: many
V: TRBV4-3
D: .
J: TRBJ1-4

CDR3: CASSIGGTALNQPQHF
DNA: TGTGCCAGTAGTATTGGGGGGACAGCCCTCAATCAGCCCCAGCATTTT
size: .
V: TRBV19
D: TRBD1
J: TRBJ1-5

CDR3: CASSPDYNEQFF
DNA: TGTGCCAGCAGCCCCGACTACAATGAGCAGTTCTTC
size: many
V: TRBV7-9
D: .
J: TRBJ2-1

CDR3: CAWATLAGTSGYYEQYF
DNA: TGTGCCTGGGCGACCCTGGCCGGGACTAGCGGGTACTACGAGCAGTACTTC
size: .
V: TRBV30
D: TRBD2
J: TRBJ2-7

CDR3: CASSLYAGTGGTDTQYF
DNA: TGTGCCAGCAGTCTATACGCCGGGACAGGGGGCACAGATACGCAGTATTTT
size: many
V: TRBV6-6
D: TRBD1
J: TRBJ2-3

CDR3: CASSLDLLAGDSYEQYF
DNA: TGTGCCAGCAGCTTAGATCTCCTAGCGGGGGACTCCTACGAGCAGTACTTC
size: few
V: TRBV11-2
D: TRBD2
J: TRBJ2-7

CDR3: CASSLQGARPGELFF
DNA: TGTGCCAGCAGCCTACAGGGGGCGAGGCCCGGGGAGCTGTTTTTT
size: .
V: TRBV27
D: TRBD1
J: TRBJ2-2

CDR3: CASSRIQEIATNEKLFF
DNA: TGTGCCAGCAGCCGGATTCAGGAAATTGCAACTAATGAAAAACTGTTTTTT
size: .
V: TRBV7-9
D: .
J: TRBJ1-4

CDR3: CASSLPTSGGPSNEQFF
DNA: TGTGCCAGCAGCCTCCCGACTAGCGGGGGCCCCAGCAATGAGCAGTTCTTC
size: .
V: TRBV3-1
D: TRBD2
J: TRBJ2-1

CDR3: CAGVGSGQIEAFF
DNA: TGTGCCGGGGTGGGTAGCGGACAGATTGAAGCTTTCTTT
size: many
V: TRBV7-9
D: .
J: TRBJ1-1

CDR3: CAWQGGTGELFF
DNA: TGTGCCTGGCAGGGGGGCACCGGGGAGCTGTTTTTT
size: once
V: TRBV30
D: .
J: TRBJ2-2

CDR3: CASSTGRADTQYF
DNA: TGTGCCAGCAGTACCGGAAGAGCAGATACGCAGTATTTT
size: many
V: TRBV12-3/TRBV12-4
D: .
J: TRBJ2-3

CDR3: CASRAGSYNEQFF
DNA: TGTGCCAGTAGGGCGGGATCCTACAATGAGCAGTTCTTC
size: many
V: TRBV19
D: .
J: TRBJ2-1

CDR3: CASRPIPGTWDSPLHF
DNA: TGTGCCAGCAGGCCGATTCCCGGGACATGGGATTCACCCCTCCACTTT
size: many
V: TRBV6-2/TRBV6-3
D: .
J: TRBJ1-6

CDR3: CSARVNSGTPSYEQYF
DNA: TGCAGTGCTAGAGTCAATTCCGGGACACCATCCTACGAGCAGTACTTC
size: .
V: TRBV20-1
D: .
J: TRBJ2-7

CDR3: CATSDPGTGMTNTGELFF
DNA: TGTGCCACCAGTGATCCCGGGACAGGTATGACGAACACCGGGGAGCTGTTTTTT
size: many
V: TRBV24-1
D: TRBD1
J: TRBJ2-2

CDR3: CASSYSIGAGNQPQHF
DNA: TGTGCCAGCAGTTACTCGATCGGGGCCGGCAATCAGCCCCAGCATTTT
size: many
V: TRBV6-2/TRBV6-3
D: .
J: TRBJ1-5

CDR3: CASSLDVPAANYGYTF
DNA: TGTGCCAGCAGCTTAGATGTCCCTGCAGCTAACTATGGCTACACCTTC
size: many
V: TRBV7-9
D: .
J: TRBJ1-2

CDR3: CSVERGEKLFF
DNA: TGCAGCGTTGAGAGGGGTGAAAAACTGTTTTTT
size: many
V: TRBV29-1
D: .
J: TRBJ1-4

CDR3: CASSLGTGGYAFF
DNA: TGTGCCAGCAGTTTAGGGACAGGAGGGTACGCTTTCTTT
size: .
V: TRBV27
D: TRBD1
J: TRBJ1-1

CDR3: CASSESFGTPRTDTQYF
DNA: TGTGCCAGCAGTGAATCCTTCGGGACACCACGCACAGATACGCAGTATTTT
size: many
V: TRBV6-1
D: .
J: TRBJ2-3

CDR3: CASSRAGSGAEAFF
DNA: TGTGCCAGCTCCCGGGCGGGTTCAGGAGCTGAAGCTTTCTTT
size: few
V: TRBV12-3/TRBV12-4
D: .
J: TRBJ1-1

CDR3: CASSDGTHNTEAFF
DNA: TGCGCCAGCAGTGACGGGACCCATAACACTGAAGCTTTCTTT
size: many
V: TRBV5-1
D: .
J: TRBJ1-1

CDR3: CASSYRQAGSNQPQHF
DNA: TGTGCCAGCAGTTACCGCCAGGCAGGGAGCAATCAGCCCCAGCATTTT
size: many
V: TRBV6-6
D: .
J: TRBJ1-5

CDR3: CASRWLGEATEAFF
DNA: TGCGCCAGCAGGTGGTTAGGGGAGGCCACTGAAGCTTTCTTT
size: many
V: TRBV4-3
D: .
J: TRBJ1-1

CDR3: CSATRSDTNTGELFF
DNA: TGCAGCGCCACGCGATCGGACACGAACACCGGGGAGCTGTTTTTT
size: many
V: TRBV29-1
D: .
J: TRBJ2-2

CDR3: CSARPTSGGMMSDTQYF
DNA: TGCAGTGCTAGACCAACTAGCGGGGGGATGATGTCAGATACGCAGTATTTT
size: .
V: TRBV20-1
D: TRBD2
J: TRBJ2-3

CDR3: CASSYGGAPREFF
DNA: TGTGCCAGCAGTTATGGTGGGGCCCCCCGGGAGTTCTTC
size: many
V: TRBV6-2/TRBV6-3
D: .
J: TRBJ2-1

CDR3: CASTQAGRNANTGELFF
DNA: TGTGCCAGCACTCAAGCCGGACGGAACGCGAACACCGGGGAGCTGTTTTTT
size: few
V: TRBV2
D: .
J: TRBJ2-2

CDR3: CATSDPGLKVYEQYF
DNA: TGTGCCACCAGTGATCCGGGGCTGAAGGTCTACGAGCAGTACTTC
size: .
V: TRBV24-1
D: .
J: TRBJ2-7

CDR3: CSVEVGLASGEQYF
DNA: TGCAGCGTTGAGGTAGGACTAGCCTCGGGGGAGCAGTACTTC
size: few
V: TRBV29-1
D: TRBD2
J: TRBJ2-7

CDR3: CASSPGTSYQETQYF
DNA: TGCGCCAGCAGCCCCGGGACTAGTTATCAAGAGACCCAGTACTTC
size: few
V: TRBV4-3
D: TRBD2
J: TRBJ2-5

CDR3: CASSLRGPAREQYF
DNA: TGTGCCAGCAGTTTAAGGGGGCCAGCTCGCGAGCAGTACTTC
size: many
V: TRBV12-3/TRBV12-4
D: TRBD1
J: TRBJ2-7

CDR3: CATSRVRPGPSGNTIYF
DNA: TGTGCCACCAGCAGAGTTCGTCCAGGCCCCTCTGGAAACACCATATATTTT
size: .
V: TRBV15
D: .
J: TRBJ1-3

CDR3: CSARSRNTEAFF
DNA: TGCAGTGCTAGGTCCCGAAACACTGAAGCTTTCTTT
size: many
V: TRBV20-1
D: .
J: TRBJ1-1

CDR3: CSVVMDTSNEQYF
DNA: TGCAGCGTTGTGATGGACACTAGCAACGAGCAGTACTTC
size: few
V: TRBV29-1
D: .
J: TRBJ2-7

CDR3: CASSPLAGAVDEQYF
DNA: TGTGCCAGCAGCCCGCTAGCGGGAGCCGTCGACGAGCAGTACTTC
size: .
V: TRBV11-1
D: TRBD2
J: TRBJ2-7

CDR3: CASSPRDSYLRNTEAFF
DNA: TGTGCCAGCTCACCCCGGGACAGTTATCTCCGGAACACTGAAGCTTTCTTT
size: .
V: TRBV18
D: TRBD1
J: TRBJ1-1

CDR3: CSARDRLLQETQYF
DNA: TGCAGTGCTAGAGATCGACTGCTTCAAGAGACCCAGTACTTC
size: many
V: TRBV20-1
D: .
J: TRBJ2-5

CDR3: CSGIGGEPYEQYF
DNA: TGCAGCGGAATAGGGGGTGAACCCTACGAGCAGTACTTC
size: many
V: TRBV29-1
D: .
J: TRBJ2-7